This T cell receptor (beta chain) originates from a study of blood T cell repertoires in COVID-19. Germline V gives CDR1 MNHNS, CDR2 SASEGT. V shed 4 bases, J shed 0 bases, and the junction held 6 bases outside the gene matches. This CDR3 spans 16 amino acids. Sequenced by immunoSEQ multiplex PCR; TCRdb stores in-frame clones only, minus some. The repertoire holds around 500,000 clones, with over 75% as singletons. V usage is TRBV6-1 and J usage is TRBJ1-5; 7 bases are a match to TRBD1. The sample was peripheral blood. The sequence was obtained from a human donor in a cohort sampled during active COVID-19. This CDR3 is CASSGQGSYSNQPQHF. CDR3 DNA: TGTGCCAGCAGTGGACAGGGATCCTATAGCAATCAGCCCCAGCATTTT.